This T cell receptor beta chain appears in the sequencing data of a study of Ad26.COV2.S vaccination and SARS-CoV-2 variants. The protocol was immunoSEQ multiplex PCR, while the TCRdb copy is restricted to in-frame clones and leaves out a portion. The sample holds around 270,000 clones, roughly nine tenths seen once. As regards this clone: Its specificity is unknown.

Germline V gene sequence: CDR1 MNHEY, CDR2 SVGAGI. The CDR3 spans 13 residues. Trimming removed 6 bases at V and 2 bases at J, with 10 bases between. Whole-study findings and limits: Spike-specific responses of CD8+ and CD4+ T cells were reported to display substantial breadth after vaccination. Among vaccine recipients, spike-specific TCR breadth exceeded that of placebo recipients. It is possible that the TCR breadth and depth analyses underestimated the total T cell responses.

Treatment noted: around 19 received Ad26.COV2.S at low or high dose, single or two shots; about 5 received placebo; per-sample allocation not given. Sampling happened 63 days after the first vaccine or placebo injection. The origin of this receptor is a person aged 18-65 years who received the Ad26.COV2.S COVID-19 vaccine or a placebo. The chain uses TRBV6-5 and TRBJ1-1, with unresolved D. Sequencing was performed on peripheral blood, taken in a trial of Ad26.COV2.S vaccine versus placebo. The CDR3 region is CASSRLLNTEAFF. The CDR3 nucleotides read TGTGCCAGCAGCCGATTGCTTAACACTGAAGCTTTCTTT.